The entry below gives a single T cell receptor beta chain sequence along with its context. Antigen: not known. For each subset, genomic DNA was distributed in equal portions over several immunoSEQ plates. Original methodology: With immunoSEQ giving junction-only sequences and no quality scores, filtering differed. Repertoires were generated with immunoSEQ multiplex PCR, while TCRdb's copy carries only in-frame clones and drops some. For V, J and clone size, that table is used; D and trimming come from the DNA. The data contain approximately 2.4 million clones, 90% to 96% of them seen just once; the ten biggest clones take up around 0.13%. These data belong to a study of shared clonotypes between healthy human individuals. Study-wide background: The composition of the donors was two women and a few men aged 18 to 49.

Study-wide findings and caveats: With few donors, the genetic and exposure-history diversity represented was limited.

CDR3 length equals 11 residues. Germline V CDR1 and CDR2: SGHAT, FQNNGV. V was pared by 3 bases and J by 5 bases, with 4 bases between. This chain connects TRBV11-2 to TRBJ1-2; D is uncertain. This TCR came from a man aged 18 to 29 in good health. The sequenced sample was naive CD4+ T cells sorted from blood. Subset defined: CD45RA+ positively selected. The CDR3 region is CASSFGYGYTF. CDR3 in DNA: TGTGCCAGCAGCTTCGGTTATGGCTACACCTTC. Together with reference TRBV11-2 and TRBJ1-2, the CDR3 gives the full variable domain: EAGVAQSPRYKIIEKRQSVAFWCNPISGHATLYWYQQILGQGPKLLIQFQNNGVVDDSQLPKDRFSAERLKGVDSTLKIQPAKLEDSAVYLCASSFGYGYTFGSGTRLTVV.